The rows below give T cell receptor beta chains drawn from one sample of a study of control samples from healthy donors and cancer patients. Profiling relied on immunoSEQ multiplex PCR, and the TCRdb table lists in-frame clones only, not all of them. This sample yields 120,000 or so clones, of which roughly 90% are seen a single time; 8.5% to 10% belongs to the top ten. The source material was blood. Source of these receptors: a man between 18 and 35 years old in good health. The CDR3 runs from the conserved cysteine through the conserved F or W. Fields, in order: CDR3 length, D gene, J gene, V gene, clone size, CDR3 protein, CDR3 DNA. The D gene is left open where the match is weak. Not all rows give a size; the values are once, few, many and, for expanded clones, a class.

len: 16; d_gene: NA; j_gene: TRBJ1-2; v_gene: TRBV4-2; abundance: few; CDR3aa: CASSQDINAGRFGYTF; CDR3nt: TGTGCCAGCAGCCAAGATATTAACGCGGGCCGTTTTGGCTACACCTTC
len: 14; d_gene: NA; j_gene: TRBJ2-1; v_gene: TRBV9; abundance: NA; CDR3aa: CASSVAQGGNEQFF; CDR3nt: TGTGCCAGCAGCGTAGCACAGGGAGGGAATGAGCAGTTCTTC
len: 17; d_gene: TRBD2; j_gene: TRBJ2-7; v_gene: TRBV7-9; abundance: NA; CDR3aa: CASSSAGGRGTSYEQYF; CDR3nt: TGTGCCAGCAGCTCCGCTGGTGGGCGGGGGACCTCCTACGAGCAGTACTTC
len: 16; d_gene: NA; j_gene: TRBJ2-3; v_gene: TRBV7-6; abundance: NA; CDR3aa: CASSLLSGGVADTQYF; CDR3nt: TGTGCCAGCAGCTTACTTTCCGGCGGGGTTGCAGATACGCAGTATTTT
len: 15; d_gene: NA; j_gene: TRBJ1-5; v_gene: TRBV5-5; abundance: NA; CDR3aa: CASSSLDGSNQPQHF; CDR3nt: TGTGCCAGCAGCTCCCTAGACGGTAGCAATCAGCCCCAGCATTTT
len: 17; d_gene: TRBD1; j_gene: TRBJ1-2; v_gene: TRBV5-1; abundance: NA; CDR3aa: CASSVSGQAFSNYGYTF; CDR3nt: TGCGCCAGCAGCGTATCGGGACAGGCATTCTCTAACTATGGCTACACCTTC
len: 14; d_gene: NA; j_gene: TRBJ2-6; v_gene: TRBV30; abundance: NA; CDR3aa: CAWSDSSGANVLTF; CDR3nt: TGTGCCTGGAGTGACAGCTCTGGGGCCAACGTCCTGACTTTC
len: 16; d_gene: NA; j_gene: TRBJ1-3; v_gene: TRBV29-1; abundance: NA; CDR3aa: CSVELRTASAGNTIYF; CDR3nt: TGCAGCGTTGAATTAAGGACCGCATCAGCTGGAAACACCATATATTTT
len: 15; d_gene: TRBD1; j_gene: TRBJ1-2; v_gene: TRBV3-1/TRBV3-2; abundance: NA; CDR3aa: CASSQGAGQPYGYTF; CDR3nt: TGTGCCAGCAGCCAAGGCGCGGGACAGCCCTATGGCTACACCTTC
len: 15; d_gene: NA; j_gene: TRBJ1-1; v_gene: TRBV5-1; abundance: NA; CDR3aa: CASSRSDGGGTEAFF; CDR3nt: TGCGCCAGCAGCAGGTCGGACGGCGGTGGCACTGAAGCTTTCTTT
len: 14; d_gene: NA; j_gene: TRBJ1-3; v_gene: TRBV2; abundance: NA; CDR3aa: CASSEEGSGNTIYF; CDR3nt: TGTGCCAGCAGTGAAGAGGGCTCTGGAAACACCATATATTTT
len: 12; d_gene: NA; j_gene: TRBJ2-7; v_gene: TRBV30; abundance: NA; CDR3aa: CAWSSEIHEQYF; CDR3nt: TGTGCCTGGAGTAGCGAGATCCACGAGCAGTACTTC
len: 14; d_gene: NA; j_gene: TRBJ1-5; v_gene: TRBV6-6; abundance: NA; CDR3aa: CASSYAASNQPQHF; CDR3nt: TGTGCCAGCAGTTACGCAGCGAGCAATCAGCCCCAGCATTTT
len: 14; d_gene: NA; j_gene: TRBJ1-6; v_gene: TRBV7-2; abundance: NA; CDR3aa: CASSLAFVLSPLHF; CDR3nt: TGTGCCAGCAGCTTAGCGTTTGTTCTTTCACCCCTCCACTTT
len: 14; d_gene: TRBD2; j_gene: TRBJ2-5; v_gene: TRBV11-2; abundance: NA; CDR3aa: CASRPLAGGETQYF; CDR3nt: TGTGCCAGCAGGCCACTAGCGGGGGGAGAGACCCAGTACTTC
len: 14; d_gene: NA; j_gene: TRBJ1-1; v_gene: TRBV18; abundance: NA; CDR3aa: CASSPPTGFGSAFF; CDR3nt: TGTGCCAGCTCACCACCGACTGGGTTTGGGTCGGCTTTCTTT
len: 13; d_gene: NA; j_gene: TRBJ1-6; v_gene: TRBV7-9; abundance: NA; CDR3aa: CASSPERNSPLHF; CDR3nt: TGTGCCAGCAGCCCAGAGAGGAATTCACCCCTCCACTTT
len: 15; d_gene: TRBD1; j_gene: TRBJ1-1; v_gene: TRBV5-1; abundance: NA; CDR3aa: CASSSGQGMNTEAFF; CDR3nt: TGCGCCAGCTCGTCGGGACAGGGAATGAACACTGAAGCTTTCTTT
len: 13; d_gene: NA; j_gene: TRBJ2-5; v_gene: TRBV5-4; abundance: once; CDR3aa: CASSSPFQETQYF; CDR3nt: TGTGCCAGCAGCTCCCCGTTCCAAGAGACCCAGTACTTC
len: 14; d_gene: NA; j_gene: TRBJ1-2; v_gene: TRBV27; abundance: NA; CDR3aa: CASSLLGGYYGYTF; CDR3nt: TGTGCCAGCAGTTTATTGGGCGGATACTATGGCTACACCTTC
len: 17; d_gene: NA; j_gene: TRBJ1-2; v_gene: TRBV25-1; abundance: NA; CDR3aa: CASSGRRIFEGWDGYTF; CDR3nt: TGTGCCAGCAGTGGGAGGCGTATTTTTGAGGGATGGGATGGCTACACCTTC
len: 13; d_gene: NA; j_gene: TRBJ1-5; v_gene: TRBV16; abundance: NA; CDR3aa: CASSPGSNQPQHF; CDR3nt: TGTGCCAGCAGCCCGGGTAGCAATCAGCCCCAGCATTTT
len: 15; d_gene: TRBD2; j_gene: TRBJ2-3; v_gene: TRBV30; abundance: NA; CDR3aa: CAWSVRGGGTDTQYF; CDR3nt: TGTGCCTGGAGTGTACGCGGGGGGGGCACAGATACGCAGTATTTT
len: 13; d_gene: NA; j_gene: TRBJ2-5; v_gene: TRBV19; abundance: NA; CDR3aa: CASTRGSQETQYF; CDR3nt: TGTGCCAGTACCAGGGGCAGCCAAGAGACCCAGTACTTC
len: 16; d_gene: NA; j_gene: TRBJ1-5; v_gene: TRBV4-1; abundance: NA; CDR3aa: CASSQDRGRGDQPQHF; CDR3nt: TGCGCCAGCAGCCAAGATCGAGGTAGGGGGGATCAGCCCCAGCATTTT
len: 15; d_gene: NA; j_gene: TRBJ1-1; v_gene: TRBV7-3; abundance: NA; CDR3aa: CASSLTRRGNTEAFF; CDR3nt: TGTGCCAGCAGCCTAACCCGACGGGGGAACACTGAAGCTTTCTTT
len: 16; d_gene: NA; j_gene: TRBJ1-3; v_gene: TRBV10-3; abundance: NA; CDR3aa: CAISDPENFPGNTIYF; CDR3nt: TGTGCCATCAGTGACCCTGAGAACTTCCCTGGAAACACCATATATTTT
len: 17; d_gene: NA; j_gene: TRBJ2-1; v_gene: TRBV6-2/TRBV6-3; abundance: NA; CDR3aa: CASSRPAAGTRGNEQFF; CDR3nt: TGTGCCAGCAGCCGCCCGGCCGCCGGGACCCGGGGCAATGAGCAGTTCTTC
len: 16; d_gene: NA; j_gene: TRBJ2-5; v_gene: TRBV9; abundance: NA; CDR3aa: CASSARSTPYQETQYF; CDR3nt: TGTGCCAGCAGCGCTCGGAGCACTCCGTACCAAGAGACCCAGTACTTC
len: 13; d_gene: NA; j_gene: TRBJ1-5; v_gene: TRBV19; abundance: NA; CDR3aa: CASGAGARQPQHF; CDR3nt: TGTGCCAGTGGGGCGGGGGCTCGACAGCCCCAGCATTTT
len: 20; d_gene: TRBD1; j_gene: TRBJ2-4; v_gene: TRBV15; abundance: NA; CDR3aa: CATSRENGGGQGFQENIQYF; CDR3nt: TGTGCCACCAGCAGAGAGAATGGTGGAGGACAGGGGTTTCAAGAAAACATTCAGTACTTC
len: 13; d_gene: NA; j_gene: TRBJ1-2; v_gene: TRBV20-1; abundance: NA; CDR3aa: CSASNRDRGGYTF; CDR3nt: TGCAGTGCTAGTAACCGGGACCGCGGTGGCTACACCTTC
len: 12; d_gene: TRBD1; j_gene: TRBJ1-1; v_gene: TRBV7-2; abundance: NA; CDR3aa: CASSWGQGTAFF; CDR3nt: TGTGCCAGCAGCTGGGGACAGGGAACAGCTTTCTTT
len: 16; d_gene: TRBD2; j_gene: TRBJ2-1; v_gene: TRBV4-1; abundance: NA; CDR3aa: CASSPGGGASYNEQFF; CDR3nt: TGCGCCAGCAGCCCGGGAGGGGGGGCGTCCTACAATGAGCAGTTCTTC
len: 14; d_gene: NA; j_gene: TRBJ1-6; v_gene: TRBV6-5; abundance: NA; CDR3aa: CASKIRTDNSPLHF; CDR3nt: TGTGCCAGCAAGATTAGGACAGATAATTCACCCCTCCACTTT
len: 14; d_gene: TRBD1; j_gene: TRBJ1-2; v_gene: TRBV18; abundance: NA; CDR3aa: CASSTSTGSEGYTF; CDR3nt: TGTGCCAGCTCAACCTCGACAGGGAGTGAGGGCTACACCTTC
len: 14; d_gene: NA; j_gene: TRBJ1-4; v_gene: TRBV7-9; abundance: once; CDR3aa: CASSFRGLSEKLFF; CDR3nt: TGTGCCAGCAGCTTCAGGGGCCTTTCTGAAAAACTGTTTTTT
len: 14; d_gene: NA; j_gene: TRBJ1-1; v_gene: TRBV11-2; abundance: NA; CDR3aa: CASSSLVPNTEAFF; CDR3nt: TGTGCCAGCAGCTCACTGGTCCCGAACACTGAAGCTTTCTTT
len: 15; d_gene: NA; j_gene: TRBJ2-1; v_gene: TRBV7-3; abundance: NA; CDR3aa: CASSPVRASRNEQFF; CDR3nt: TGTGCCAGCAGCCCAGTGCGGGCTAGCCGGAATGAGCAGTTCTTC
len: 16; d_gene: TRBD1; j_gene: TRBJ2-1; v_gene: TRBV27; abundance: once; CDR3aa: CASSLGPGTGLNEQFF; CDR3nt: TGTGCCAGCAGTTTAGGCCCAGGGACAGGGTTAAATGAGCAGTTCTTC
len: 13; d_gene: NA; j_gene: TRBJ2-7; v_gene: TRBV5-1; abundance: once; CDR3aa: CASSSTGTYEQYF; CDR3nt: TGCGCCAGCAGCAGTACAGGGACCTACGAGCAGTACTTC
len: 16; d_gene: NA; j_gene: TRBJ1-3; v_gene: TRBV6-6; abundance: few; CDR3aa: CASSYGRAISGNTIYF; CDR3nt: TGTGCCAGCAGTTACGGCAGGGCTATCAGTGGAAACACCATATATTTT
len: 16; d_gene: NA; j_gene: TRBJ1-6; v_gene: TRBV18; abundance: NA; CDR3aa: CASSPSRQPYNSPLHF; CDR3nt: TGTGCCAGCTCACCAAGTCGTCAACCCTATAATTCACCCCTCCACTTT
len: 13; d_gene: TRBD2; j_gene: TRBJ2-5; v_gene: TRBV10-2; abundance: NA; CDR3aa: CASKSTSRETQYF; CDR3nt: TGCGCCAGCAAGTCGACTAGCCGGGAGACCCAGTACTTC
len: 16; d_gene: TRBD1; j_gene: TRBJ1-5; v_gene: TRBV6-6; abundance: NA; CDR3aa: CASSCRTGKSNQPQHF; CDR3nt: TGTGCCAGCAGTTGCCGGACAGGGAAAAGCAATCAGCCCCAGCATTTT
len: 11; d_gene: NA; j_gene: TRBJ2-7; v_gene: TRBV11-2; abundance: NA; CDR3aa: CASSSMYEQYF; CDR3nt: TGTGCCAGCAGCTCTATGTACGAGCAGTACTTC
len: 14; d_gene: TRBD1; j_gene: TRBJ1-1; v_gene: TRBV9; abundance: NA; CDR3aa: CASRDDRGGTEAFF; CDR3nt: TGTGCCAGCAGAGACGACAGGGGCGGCACTGAAGCTTTCTTT
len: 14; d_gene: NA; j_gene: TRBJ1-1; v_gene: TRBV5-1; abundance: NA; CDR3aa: CASSFTGYNTEAFF; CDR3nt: TGCGCCAGCAGCTTTACAGGTTATAACACTGAAGCTTTCTTT
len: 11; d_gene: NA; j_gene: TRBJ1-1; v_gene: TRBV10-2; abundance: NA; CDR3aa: CASLGVTEAFF; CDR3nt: TGCGCCAGCCTAGGGGTAACTGAAGCTTTCTTT
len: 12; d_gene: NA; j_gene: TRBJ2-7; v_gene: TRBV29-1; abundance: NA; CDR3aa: CSVEDDSSGQYF; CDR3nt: TGCAGCGTTGAAGATGATTCATCCGGGCAGTACTTC
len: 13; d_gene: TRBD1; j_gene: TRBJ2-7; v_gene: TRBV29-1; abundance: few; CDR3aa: CSVLQGADYEQYF; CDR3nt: TGCAGCGTACTACAGGGGGCGGACTACGAGCAGTACTTC
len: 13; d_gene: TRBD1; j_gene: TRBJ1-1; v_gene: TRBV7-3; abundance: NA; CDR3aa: CASSLRQGTEAFF; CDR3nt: TGTGCCAGCAGCTTACGACAGGGTACTGAAGCTTTCTTT
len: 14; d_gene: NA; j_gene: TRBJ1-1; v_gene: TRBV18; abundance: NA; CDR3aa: CASSPGTSNTEAFF; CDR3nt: TGTGCCAGCTCACCGGGGACATCGAACACTGAAGCTTTCTTT
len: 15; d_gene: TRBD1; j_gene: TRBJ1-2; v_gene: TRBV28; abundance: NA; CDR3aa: CASRLPGQGGYGYTF; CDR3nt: TGTGCCAGCAGACTACCGGGACAGGGGGGCTATGGCTACACCTTC
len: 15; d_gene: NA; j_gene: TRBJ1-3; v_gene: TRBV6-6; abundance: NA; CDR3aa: CASSYDTGTGNTIYF; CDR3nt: TGTGCCAGCAGTTACGACACAGGGACTGGAAACACCATATATTTT
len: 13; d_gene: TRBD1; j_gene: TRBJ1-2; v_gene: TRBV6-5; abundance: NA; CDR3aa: CASIQGAVYGYTF; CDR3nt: TGTGCCAGTATACAGGGGGCTGTCTATGGCTACACCTTC
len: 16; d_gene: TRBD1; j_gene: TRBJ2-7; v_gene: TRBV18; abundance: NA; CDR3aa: CASSPPPGQGPYEQYF; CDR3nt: TGTGCCAGCTCACCGCCACCTGGACAGGGACCCTACGAGCAGTACTTC
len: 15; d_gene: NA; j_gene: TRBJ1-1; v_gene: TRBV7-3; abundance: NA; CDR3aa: CASSLTGGRYTEAFF; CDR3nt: TGTGCCAGCAGCTTAACCGGCGGGCGGTACACTGAAGCTTTCTTT
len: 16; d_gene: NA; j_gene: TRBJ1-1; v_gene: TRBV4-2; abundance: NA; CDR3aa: CASSLEAGTLNTEAFF; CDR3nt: TGTGCCAGCAGCCTTGAAGCCGGGACATTGAACACTGAAGCTTTCTTT
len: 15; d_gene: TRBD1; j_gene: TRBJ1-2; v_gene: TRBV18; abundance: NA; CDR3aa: CASSENRGDSSGYTF; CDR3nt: TGTGCCAGCTCAGAAAACAGGGGGGACTCTTCCGGCTACACCTTC